Below, 5 T cell receptor beta chains from the same sample are listed, as sequenced in a study of cytomegalovirus exposure and HLA in healthy donors. Primers included in the PCR were 60 Vbeta and 13 Jbeta primers. This table comes from immunoSEQ multiplex PCR, and its TCRdb copy is limited to in-frame clones, with some not included. The data show roughly 130,000 clones, with 60% to 85% seen just once and about 0.97% held by the top ten. The specimen was PBMCs. The receptors come from a man aged 18 to 29 in good health and CMV-seronegative.

This clone was observed once. The chain carries TRBV7-9 and TRBJ1-3, with D tentatively TRBD1 (5 bases). Between the trimmed V and J ends, which lost 5 bases and 4 bases, there was a span of 9 bases. This CDR3 has 13 amino acids. CDR1 is SEHNR, CDR2 FQNEAQ, per germline (reference sequence). CDR3 sequence (DNA): TGTGCCAGCAGCCCAAGACAGGGAAACACCATATATTTT. This sequence encodes CASSPRQGNTIYF.

The chain couples TRBV7-2 to TRBJ1-1; no firm D call. The germline V and J ends were trimmed by 3 bases and 0 bases, with 11 bases remaining between them. The CDR3 is 15 amino acids. Germline V gene lookup returns CDR1 SGHTA and CDR2 FQGNSA. This chain's CDR3 is CASSFWGELNTEAFF. The CDR3 DNA sequence: TGTGCCAGCAGCTTTTGGGGAGAGTTGAACACTGAAGCTTTCTTT.

This chain connects TRBV2 to TRBJ2-1, with 9 bases matching TRBD1. CDR1 is SNHLY and CDR2 is FYNNEI in the germline V gene. Trimming removed 5 bases from V and 15 bases from J; junction bases left unmatched: 14. CDR3 length equals 14 residues. The CDR3 DNA is TGTGCCAGCAGTTATCGAGTACAGGGGGCGAATCCGTTCTTC. Protein product: CASSYRVQGANPFF. Full variable domain (missing parts from reference TRBV2 and TRBJ2-1): EPEVTQTPSHQVTQMGQEVILRCVPISNHLYFYWYRQILGQKVEFLVSFYNNEISEKSEIFDDQFSVERPDGSNFTLKIRSTKLEDSAMYFCASSYRVQGANPFFGPGTRLTVL.

The V call is TRBV9, the J call TRBJ2-5; TRBD1 aligns across 7 bases. The J segment lost 1 base and the V segment lost 4 bases, leaving 4 bases of the junction unmatched. The CDR3 is 14 residues long. Germline loops: CDR1 SGDLS, CDR2 YYNGEE. CDR3 sequence reads: CASSLRQGQETQYF. DNA of the CDR3: TGTGCCAGCAGCCTACGACAGGGCCAAGAGACCCAGTACTTC.

This clone was found once. The rearrangement joins TRBV6-1 to TRBJ2-7; 9 bases are shared with TRBD2. The CDR3 spans 15 residues. The germline gives CDR1 MNHNS, CDR2 SASEGT. J was trimmed by 2 bases and V by 6 bases; bases with no gene match: 8. The CDR3 DNA follows: TGTGCCAGCAGCGCTGTAGCGGGGGCAACCTACGAGCAGTACTTC. This codes for CASSAVAGATYEQYF.